This T cell receptor (beta chain) was obtained from a study of identical twins. Trimming removed 0 bases from V and 8 bases from J; junction bases left unmatched: 9. Looked up from germline, CDR1 is SEHNR and CDR2 is FQNEAQ (reference sequence). The CDR3 totals 16 residues. TCRdb re-derived calls from the 5' RACE reads in MiXCR, one entry per CDR3 protein. The profile shows about 530,000 distinct CDR3 sequences, over 12% of them singletons. The same sample was also studied in work on yellow fever vaccine responses in identical twins.

The source is a woman aged 18-29 years in good health. The V and J genes are TRBV7-9 and TRBJ2-1; 8 nucleotides match TRBD2. The material sequenced was CD4+ T cells sorted from blood. CDR3: CASSLAGGTSFDEQFF. DNA of the CDR3: TGTGCCAGCAGCTTAGCCGGGGGGACTAGTTTCGATGAGCAGTTCTTC.